A selection of T cell receptor beta chains follows, all from one sample in a study of cytomegalovirus exposure and HLA in healthy donors. The data were produced by immunoSEQ multiplex PCR, yet TCRdb's version contains in-frame clones alone and is incomplete. Of 150,000 to 160,000 clones listed, approximately 79% are singletons. The sample taken for sequencing was PBMCs. The receptor set was obtained from a woman between 50 and 59 years old in good health and CMV-seropositive. CDR3s include the opening cysteine and the closing phenylalanine or tryptophan. D genes are given only for firm matches. Clone size, where shown, is once, few, many, or a class for clones that have expanded.

DNA	CDR3	J	size	D	V
TGTGCCAGCAGCTTGGGGAGTCGGGGGGTCGGTTCCTACAATGAGCAGTTCTTC	CASSLGSRGVGSYNEQFF	TRBJ2-1	NA	TRBD2	TRBV5-4
TGTGCCAGTAGGACAGGGGGGAGGGAGTACTTC	CASRTGGREYF	TRBJ2-4	NA	TRBD1	TRBV19
TGCAGCGTCAATCTCGGACAGGGGACTTACAATGAGCAGTTCTTC	CSVNLGQGTYNEQFF	TRBJ2-1	NA	TRBD1	TRBV29-1
TGCGCCAGCAGCCCGGGTGGAAACACCATATATTTT	CASSPGGNTIYF	TRBJ1-3	NA	NA	TRBV4-3
TGTGCCAGTAGTAGACCAGGGGGCTGGGACACTGAAGCTTTCTTT	CASSRPGGWDTEAFF	TRBJ1-1	NA	TRBD1	TRBV19
TGTGCCAGCAGTTATAGCACTGGGGGGACTGAAGCTTTCTTT	CASSYSTGGTEAFF	TRBJ1-1	NA	NA	TRBV6-6
TGTGCCAGCAGTGAGCGTGGGGGGGGCCAGAATAATTCACCCCTCCACTTT	CASSERGGGQNNSPLHF	TRBJ1-6	NA	NA	TRBV6-1
TGTGCCAGTAGTATTACGCGGACAGGGGGCAGGTATAGCAATCAGCCCCAGCATTTT	CASSITRTGGRYSNQPQHF	TRBJ1-5	NA	TRBD1	TRBV19
TGTGCCAGCAGCCAAGAACAGGTTGGAACCGGGGAGCTGTTTTTT	CASSQEQVGTGELFF	TRBJ2-2	once	NA	TRBV14
TGTGCCAGCAGCTTATCGGACTACTCCTACAATGAGCAGTTCTTC	CASSLSDYSYNEQFF	TRBJ2-1	NA	NA	TRBV5-5
TGTGCCAGCAGCCAAGGTTGGCGCACAGATACGCAGTATTTT	CASSQGWRTDTQYF	TRBJ2-3	NA	NA	TRBV14
TGTGCCAGCAGCTTATCTCCGGGAGCCCGGGAGCCCCAGCATTTT	CASSLSPGAREPQHF	TRBJ1-5	NA	NA	TRBV7-6
TGTGCCAGCAGCTGGGACAGTTCTAATTCACCCCTCCACTTT	CASSWDSSNSPLHF	TRBJ1-6	few	TRBD1	TRBV6-6
TGTGCCAGCAGTTACTCTGGGGCGTACAATTCACCCCTCCACTTT	CASSYSGAYNSPLHF	TRBJ1-6	NA	NA	TRBV6-5
TGTGCCAGCAGCTCCCCGAAGGGGCGGGGGGGCTACACCTTC	CASSSPKGRGGYTF	TRBJ1-2	NA	NA	TRBV7-2
TGCAGCGTTGAACGAGCCGGGGAGCTGTTTTTT	CSVERAGELFF	TRBJ2-2	NA	NA	TRBV29-1
TGTGCCAGTAGTATACCCTCCGTCAGAACCAATTCACCCCTCCACTTT	CASSIPSVRTNSPLHF	TRBJ1-6	NA	NA	TRBV19
TGTGCCAGCAGTGAGCTTTCTAGCGGAAGCTCTGGGGCCAACGTCCTGACTTTC	CASSELSSGSSGANVLTF	TRBJ2-6	NA	TRBD2	TRBV2
TGTGCCAGTAGTAACAGGGGGTCCTCCTACGAGCAGTACTTC	CASSNRGSSYEQYF	TRBJ2-7	NA	TRBD1	TRBV19
TGTGCCAGTATGAAGACAGGATACACAGATACGCAGTATTTT	CASMKTGYTDTQYF	TRBJ2-3	NA	NA	TRBV19
TGTGCCAGCAGCTTGTATACAGGGGACAATCAGCCCCAGCATTTT	CASSLYTGDNQPQHF	TRBJ1-5	NA	TRBD1	TRBV7-2
TGTGCCAGTAGTCCGTATAGCGGGGGGTTGCAGTACTTC	CASSPYSGGLQYF	TRBJ2-5	NA	TRBD2	TRBV19
TGCGCCAGCAGCTTGAATGGCGACGGAGGGGAAAAACTGTTTTTT	CASSLNGDGGEKLFF	TRBJ1-4	NA	NA	TRBV5-1
TGTGCCAGCAGTACCCGGGACAGGGGCACAGATACGCAGTATTTT	CASSTRDRGTDTQYF	TRBJ2-3	NA	TRBD1	TRBV6-6
TGTGCCAGCAGCGTAGAATCGGGATACAATGAGCAGTTCTTC	CASSVESGYNEQFF	TRBJ2-1	NA	NA	TRBV9
TGTGCCAGTAACCCCACCGGGAGTGGGGGTGACCTGTACTTC	CASNPTGSGGDLYF	TRBJ2-7	NA	NA	TRBV19
TGTGCCAGCAGTTGGTCGACAGGCACAGATACGCAGTATTTT	CASSWSTGTDTQYF	TRBJ2-3	NA	NA	TRBV6-5
TGTGCCAGCTCGAAGGAGGGGGGGGCCTATGGCTACACCTTC	CASSKEGGAYGYTF	TRBJ1-2	NA	NA	TRBV18
TGTTCCAGCAGCCAGGGACAGGGGGAAGTGGGGGAGCAGTACTTC	CSSSQGQGEVGEQYF	TRBJ2-7	NA	TRBD1	TRBV7-9
TGTGCCAGTAGTACCGGGACAGGGGGCTCCTACGAGCAGTACTTC	CASSTGTGGSYEQYF	TRBJ2-7	NA	TRBD1	TRBV19
TGTGCCAGCAGCCTTCGGACAGGTGGTGAAAAACTGTTTTTT	CASSLRTGGEKLFF	TRBJ1-4	NA	TRBD1	TRBV11-2